This paragraph covers one TCR beta chain sequence. Its target is not known. These data originate in a study of beta chain features in type 1 diabetes. General study points: A pattern of fewer insertions and more deletions at VDJ junctions was seen in type 1 diabetes patients.

The whole isolated RNA underwent reverse transcription, so sequencing captured expressed TCRB transcripts. Produced via immunoSEQ multiplex PCR; TCRdb's table is partial and in-frame only. The profile covers 900,000 or so clones, with 15% to 20% appearing a single time and 0.023% taken by the ten largest. The CDR3 spans 13 residues. Germline CDR1 and CDR2: MNHEY and SVGAGI. Trimming stripped 4 bases from V and 4 bases from J, with 10 bases between. Sequenced: naive CD4+ T cells from blood. This clonotype was obtained from a woman aged 18 to 35 in good health. The rearrangement links TRBV6-5 to TRBJ1-2; no reliable D call. DNA of the CDR3: TGTGCCAGCAGTTCTCCCTTTTCCTATGGCTACACCTTC. This gives the protein CASSSPFSYGYTF.